Shown below are 30 T cell receptor beta chains from a single sample sequenced in a study of T cells in Graves' hyperthyroidism and ophthalmopathy. Researchers took RNA transcripts and amplified the TCR beta CDR3 regions from them. When the TCR CDR3 underwent first-round RT-PCR, the HTBI primer set was used. TCRdb re-called the multiplex PCR reads with MiXCR, one entry per CDR3 protein. The data contain more than 300,000 distinct CDR3 sequences, 15% to 20% of them singletons. The sequencing sample was made of blood. Receptors originate from a woman under 40 with Graves' hyperthyroidism that later progressed to Graves' ophthalmopathy.

This clonotype was observed many times. The chain employs TRBV12-5 and TRBJ1-4; D ambiguous. CDR1 and CDR2 (germline): LGHNT, FRNRAP. The CDR3 runs to 15 residues. V shed 7 bases and J shed 0 bases, with 12 bases lying between them. CDR3 amino acids: CASAPMTTTNEKLFF. CDR3 sequence (DNA): TGTGCTAGTGCCCCGATGACAACAACTAATGAAAAACTGTTTTTT.

This clonotype showed up many times. The chain uses TRBV11-2 and TRBJ2-7; D ambiguous. Germline V gene sequence: CDR1 SGHAT, CDR2 FQNNGV. The CDR3 has 16 residues. V was pared by 4 bases and J by 2 bases, with 18 bases between. This CDR3 is CASSSQYIGYTYEQYF. DNA for the CDR3: TGTGCCAGCAGCTCCCAGTACATTGGGTACACCTACGAGCAGTACTTC.

This clonotype was recorded many times. This chain uses TRBV12-3 or TRBV12-4 with TRBJ1-1, with D maybe TRBD1 (6 bases). CDR3 length: 16 residues. V was shortened by 5 bases and J by 4 bases, with 20 bases between the two germline ends. In DNA, the CDR3 is TGTGCCAGCAGTGACGCAACAGGGATTGTCGGCACTGAAGCTTTCTTT. Translation gives CASSDATGIVGTEAFF.

This clonotype was counted many times. CDR3 protein: CASSQGKRNAIEAFF. The CDR3 nucleotides are TGCGCCAGCAGCCAAGGGAAACGGAACGCGATTGAAGCTTTCTTT. The gene calls are TRBV4-1 and TRBJ1-1; D is ambiguous. This CDR3 region has 15 residues. The germline V and J ends were trimmed by 1 base and 7 bases, with 16 bases remaining between them. CDR1 and CDR2 (germline): MGHRA, YSYEKL.

The sample holds many counts of this clonotype. The V call is TRBV5-1, the J call TRBJ2-1; 11 bases align to TRBD2. The junction had 9 bases not matched to a gene; V was cut back by 0 bases and J by 4 bases. The germline V gene has CDR1 SGHRS and CDR2 YFSETQ. This CDR3 region has 18 residues. CDR3 DNA sequence: TGCGCCAGCAGCTTGGCCGGTAGCGGGGGGGCCATTTACAATGAGCAGTTCTTC. Its protein is CASSLAGSGGAIYNEQFF. The entire variable domain, with the rest obtained from reference TRBV5-1 and TRBJ2-1, is as follows: KAGVTQTPRYLIKTRGQQVTLSCSPISGHRSVSWYQQTPGQGLQFLFEYFSETQRNKGNFPGRFSGRQFSNSRSEMNVSTLELGDSALYLCASSLAGSGGAIYNEQFFGPGTRLTVL.

J is TRBJ2-1 and V is TRBV10-3; no definite D call. The V and J ends lost 4 bases and 2 bases respectively, with 9 bases between them. Germline V CDR1 and CDR2: ENHRY, SYGVKD. CDR3 length: 14 residues. The CDR3 sequence: CAISGHGTYNEQFF. As DNA, the CDR3 is TGTGCCATCAGTGGGCATGGGACCTACAATGAGCAGTTCTTC.

This chain uses TRBV5-6 with TRBJ2-7; no firm D call. The ends were cut back, 4 bases at V and 1 base at J, with 18 bases in the middle. The CDR3 loop spans 16 amino acids. Per the germline V gene, CDR1 is SGHDT and CDR2 is YYEEEE. The CDR3 spells CASSPGSNFFSYEQYF. The CDR3 DNA reads as TGTGCCAGCAGCCCCGGGTCAAACTTTTTTTCCTACGAGCAGTACTTC.

This clonotype was seen a handful of times. The rearrangement joins TRBV28 to TRBJ2-1; 8 bases fit TRBD1. The CDR3 has 18 amino acids. J gave up 4 bases and V 6 bases, and 17 bases lay outside the gene matches. Germline CDR1 and CDR2: MDHEN and SYDVKM. The CDR3 loop reads CASSRSRTGRLGYNEQFF. CDR3 bases: TGTGCCAGCAGCCGATCCCGGACAGGGAGGTTGGGTTACAATGAGCAGTTCTTC.

This clonotype was picked up many times. The chain joins TRBV28 to TRBJ1-1, with D possibly being TRBD1 (6 bases). The CDR3 has 15 residues. Trimming took off 3 bases at V and 4 bases at J, with 15 bases between the two ends. The germline V gene encodes CDR1 MDHEN and CDR2 SYDVKM. The CDR3 reads CASSLGPAGVTEAFF. In DNA form, the CDR3 reads TGTGCCAGCAGTTTGGGGCCCGCAGGGGTCACTGAAGCTTTCTTT.

This rearrangement joins TRBV4-2 to TRBJ2-7, with TRBD2 matching over 7 bases. Unmatched junction bases numbered 12, after V lost 1 base and J lost 0 bases. CDR1 and CDR2 (germline): LGHNA, YNFKEQ. The CDR3 sequence is 18 residues long. CDR3 sequence: CASSQGFTGGRSSYEQYF. Written as DNA, the CDR3 is TGTGCCAGCAGCCAAGGGTTTACGGGCGGGAGAAGCTCCTACGAGCAGTACTTC.

The table lists this clonotype with many counts. The chain uses TRBV2 and TRBJ2-7; 10 bases agree with TRBD2. This CDR3 comprises 13 residues. Trimming removed 9 bases from V and 0 bases from J; junction bases left unmatched: 2. The germline V gene has CDR1 SNHLY and CDR2 FYNNEI. In DNA, the CDR3 is TGTGCCAGTCTAGCGGGGGACTCCTACGAGCAGTACTTC. Translating gives CASLAGDSYEQYF.

This clonotype was detected a few times. One end of the junction does not line up with germline, which may come from a read error. The V and J genes are TRBV7-7 and TRBJ2-2; weak D call: TRBD2 (5 bases). The CDR3 sequence is 16 residues long. The germline V gene encodes CDR1 SSHAT and CDR2 FNYEAQ (reference sequence). CDR3 nucleotide sequence: TGTGCTAGCAGCTTAGAAGAACCTCGGGGAACCGGGGAGCTGTTTTTT. Translating gives CASSLEEPRGTGELFF.

This clonotype was observed at least ten times. This chain joins TRBV20-1 and TRBJ2-3; D not resolved. Trimming removed 6 bases at V and 2 bases at J, with 12 bases between. CDR1 is DFQATT and CDR2 is SNEGSKA in the germline V gene (reference sequence). The CDR3 covers 13 residues. CDR3 sequence (DNA): TGCAGTGCCCCGCCGGCGAACACAGATACGCAGTATTTT. It is translated as CSAPPANTDTQYF.

This clonotype was observed a handful of times. The rearrangement joins TRBV20-1 to TRBJ2-7; D is possibly TRBD1 (6 bases). CDR3 length equals 16 residues. CDR1 is DFQATT, CDR2 SNEGSKA, per germline (reference sequence). Trimming removed 0 bases at V and 2 bases at J, with 17 bases between. This CDR3 reads CSARDFILGQTYEQYF. In nucleotides, the CDR3 is TGCAGTGCTAGAGACTTCATATTAGGACAGACCTACGAGCAGTACTTC.

This clonotype was observed many times. This chain uses TRBV5-1 with TRBJ2-1; D possibly matches TRBD1 or TRBD2 (5 bases each). Trimming took off 0 bases at V and 6 bases at J, with 13 bases between the two ends. The CDR3 is 15 residues long. Germline-derived CDR1 and CDR2 are SGHRS and YFSETQ. The CDR3 is CASSLGAGTLNEQFF. In DNA form, the CDR3 reads TGCGCCAGCAGCTTGGGGGCAGGGACCCTCAATGAGCAGTTCTTC.

On this clonotype itself: A read error is possible here, since a much larger clone lies one base away. This chain joins TRBV19 and TRBJ1-5; possibly TRBD1 for D (6 bases). CDR3 length: 16 amino acids. Germline V gene data show CDR1 as LNHDA and CDR2 as SQIVND (reference sequence). The CDR3 loop reads CASSIESYGGNQPRHF. CDR3 DNA: TGTGCCAGTAGCATTGAGAGTTATGGGGGCAATCAGCCCCGGCATTTT.

This chain links TRBV12-3 or TRBV12-4 with TRBJ2-3; 8 nucleotides agree with TRBD2. The CDR3 has 14 amino acids. With 6 bases clipped from V and 2 bases from J, the junction kept 4 bases outside the gene matches. The CDR3 is CASRLGLATDTQYF. Here the CDR3 DNA reads TGTGCCAGCAGGCTAGGACTAGCCACAGATACGCAGTATTTT.

The gene calls are TRBV3-1 and TRBJ1-1, with D uncertain. V gave up 0 bases and J gave up 2 bases, with 10 bases separating them. The CDR3 is 15 amino acids. Germline CDR1 LGHDT, CDR2 YNNKEL (reference sequence). DNA for the CDR3: TGTGCCAGCAGCCAAGAAGCTCGGATAAACACTGAAGCTTTCTTT. Translation gives CASSQEARINTEAFF.

This clonotype appeared a few times. The chain combines TRBV19 with TRBJ2-3, with TRBD2 matching over 11 bases. The ends lost 6 bases at V and 0 bases at J; junction bases unmatched: 2. The CDR3 covers 15 residues. The germline gives CDR1 LNHDA, CDR2 SQIVND (reference sequence). The chain's CDR3 is CASRTSGGSTDTQYF. DNA for the CDR3: TGTGCCAGTAGAACTAGCGGGGGAAGCACAGATACGCAGTATTTT.

This clonotype was counted a few times. An end of the junction differs from the germline gene, which may be a read error. The chain employs TRBV5-6 and TRBJ2-3; 8 nucleotides line up with TRBD2. The CDR3 runs 15 residues. Germline CDR1 and CDR2: SGHDT and YYEEEE. CDR3 DNA: TGTGCCAGCAACTTGCGGGGGGCGTTCACAGATACGCAGTATTTT. Translation: CASNLRGAFTDTQYF.

CDR3 DNA sequence: TGTGCTAGTGGTTTGGTACGGACATCGCGCACCGGGGAGCTGTTTTTT. It encodes CASGLVRTSRTGELFF. This chain joins TRBV12-5 and TRBJ2-2; D perhaps matches TRBD1 (5 bases). Trimming took 0 bases from V and 4 from J, leaving 12 bases between them. The CDR3 is 16 residues long. Germline V gene sequence: CDR1 LGHNT, CDR2 FRNRAP.

In its sample, this clonotype was seen a few times. The V gene is TRBV5-1, the J gene TRBJ1-4, with 7 bases fitting TRBD1. There are 14 residues in the CDR3. In germline, CDR1 is SGHRS, CDR2 YFSETQ. The V and J ends lost 3 bases and 8 bases, in that order; junction bases with no gene match: 7. In DNA, the CDR3 is TGCGCCAGCAGCTCGACAGGGAGAGGGGAAAAACTGTTTTTT. Encoded protein: CASSSTGRGEKLFF.

This clonotype has at least ten counts. The rearrangement uses TRBV20-1 and TRBJ2-5; 8 bases fit TRBD2. Unmatched junction bases numbered 8, after V lost 2 bases and J lost 3 bases. This CDR3 has 15 residues. The germline V gene encodes CDR1 DFQATT and CDR2 SNEGSKA (reference sequence). The CDR3 loop is CSARLEAGVKETQYF. The CDR3 DNA follows: TGCAGTGCTAGACTCGAAGCGGGAGTAAAAGAGACCCAGTACTTC.

Only a few counts were recorded for this clonotype. The V gene is TRBV3-1, the J gene TRBJ2-1; D is unclear. The CDR3 is 16 residues long. CDR1 and CDR2 (germline): LGHDT, YNNKEL (reference sequence). Trimming pared 0 bases from V and 0 bases from J, leaving 9 bases between. The CDR3 here is CASSQDPANSYNEQFF. In nucleotides, the CDR3 is TGTGCCAGCAGCCAAGATCCGGCCAACTCCTACAATGAGCAGTTCTTC.

The CDR3 protein is CASSQDFRFRGPNSPLHF. The CDR3 coding sequence is TGCGCCAGCAGCCAAGATTTTAGGTTTCGGGGCCCAAATTCACCCCTCCACTTT. This sequence joins TRBV4-1 and TRBJ1-6; perhaps TRBD1 as D (5 bases). V dropped 0 bases and J dropped 7 bases, with 19 bases sitting between them. The CDR3 totals 18 residues. CDR1 MGHRA and CDR2 YSYEKL come from the germline V gene.

This clonotype was counted at least ten times. The chain is built from TRBV18 and TRBJ1-1; possible D gene TRBD1, 5 bases. V lost 2 bases, J lost 7 bases, and 14 bases lay in between. Looked up from germline, CDR1 is KGHSH and CDR2 is LQKENI. The CDR3 is made up of 14 amino acids. Here the CDR3 DNA reads TGTGCCAGCTCACCAAGTCAGGGTTTAAGTGAAGCTTTCTTT. Translating gives CASSPSQGLSEAFF. The full variable domain, in which reference TRBV18 and TRBJ1-1 provide the parts outside the CDR3, is NAGVMQNPRHLVRRRGQEARLRCSPMKGHSHVYWYRQLPEEGLKFMVYLQKENIIDESGMPKERFSAEFPKEGPSILRIQQVVRGDSAAYFCASSPSQGLSEAFFGQGTRLTVV.

This clonotype was picked up many times. The V and J genes are TRBV3-1 and TRBJ2-5; 12 bases agree with TRBD2. J was trimmed by 2 bases and V by 1 base; bases with no gene match: 5. Germline assignment: CDR1 LGHDT and CDR2 YNNKEL (reference sequence). There are 17 residues in the CDR3. Written as DNA, the CDR3 is TGTGCCAGCAGCCAAGGCCGGACTAGCGGGGAGCAAGAGACCCAGTACTTC. Protein sequence: CASSQGRTSGEQETQYF.

DNA of the CDR3: TGCGCCAGCAGTGAGGCTAGCAATCAGCCCCAGCATTTT. Its translation is CASSEASNQPQHF. V and J are TRBV10-1 and TRBJ1-5; no firm D call. V gave up 2 bases and J gave up 0 bases, with 2 bases separating them. The CDR3 spans 13 residues. Germline lookup yields CDR1 WNHNN and CDR2 SYGVQD (reference sequence).

This clonotype came up many times. The chain is built from TRBV20-1 and TRBJ1-1, with D hard to call. The germline V and J ends were trimmed by 3 bases and 7 bases, with 9 bases remaining between them. The germline CDR1 and CDR2 sequences are DFQATT and SNEGSKA (reference sequence). The length of the CDR3 is 11 residues. CDR3 nucleotide sequence: TGCAGTGCTAGCAGGACGGGTGAAGCTTTCTTT. It is translated as CSASRTGEAFF.

The chain links TRBV30 to TRBJ2-2; D is undetermined. Trimming pared 3 bases from V and 6 bases from J, leaving 11 bases between. The CDR3 totals 13 residues. CDR1 is GTSNPN, CDR2 SVGIG, per germline (reference sequence). The CDR3 nucleotides are TGTGCCTGGAGCTACGATTGGGCCGGGGAGCTGTTTTTT. Protein product: CAWSYDWAGELFF.